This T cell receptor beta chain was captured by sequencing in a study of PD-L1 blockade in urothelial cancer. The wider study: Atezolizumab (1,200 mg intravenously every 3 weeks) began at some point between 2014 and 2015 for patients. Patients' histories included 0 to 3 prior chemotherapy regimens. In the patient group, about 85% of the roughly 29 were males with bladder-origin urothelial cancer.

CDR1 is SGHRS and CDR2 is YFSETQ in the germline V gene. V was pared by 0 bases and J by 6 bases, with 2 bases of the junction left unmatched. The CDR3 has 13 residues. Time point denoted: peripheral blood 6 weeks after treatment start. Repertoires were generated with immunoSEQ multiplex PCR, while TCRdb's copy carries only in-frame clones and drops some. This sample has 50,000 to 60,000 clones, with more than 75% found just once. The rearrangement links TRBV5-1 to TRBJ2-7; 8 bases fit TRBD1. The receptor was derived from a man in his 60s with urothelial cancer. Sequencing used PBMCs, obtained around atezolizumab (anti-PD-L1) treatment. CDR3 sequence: CASSLATGAEQYF. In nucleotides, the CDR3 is TGCGCCAGCAGCTTGGCGACAGGGGCCGAGCAGTACTTC. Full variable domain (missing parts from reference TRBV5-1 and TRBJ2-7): KAGVTQTPRYLIKTRGQQVTLSCSPISGHRSVSWYQQTPGQGLQFLFEYFSETQRNKGNFPGRFSGRQFSNSRSEMNVSTLELGDSALYLCASSLATGAEQYFGPGTRLTVT.